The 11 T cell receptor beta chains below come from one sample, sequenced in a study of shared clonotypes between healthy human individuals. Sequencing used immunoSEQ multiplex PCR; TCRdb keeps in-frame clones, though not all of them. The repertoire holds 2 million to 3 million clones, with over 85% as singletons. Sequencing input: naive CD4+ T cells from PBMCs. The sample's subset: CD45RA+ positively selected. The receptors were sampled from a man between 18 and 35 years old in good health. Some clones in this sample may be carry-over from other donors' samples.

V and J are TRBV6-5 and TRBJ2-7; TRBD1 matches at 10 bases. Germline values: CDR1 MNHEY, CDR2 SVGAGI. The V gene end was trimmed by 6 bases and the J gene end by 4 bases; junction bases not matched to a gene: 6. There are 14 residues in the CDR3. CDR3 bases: TGTGCCAGCAGCTTTCCGGGACAGGGGTACGAGCAGTACTTC. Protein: CASSFPGQGYEQYF.

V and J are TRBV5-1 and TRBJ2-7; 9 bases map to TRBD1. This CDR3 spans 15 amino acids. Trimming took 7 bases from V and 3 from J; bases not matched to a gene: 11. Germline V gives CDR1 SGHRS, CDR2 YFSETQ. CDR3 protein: CASCLSDRGIYEQYF. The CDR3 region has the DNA TGCGCCAGCTGTCTTTCGGACAGGGGTATCTACGAGCAGTACTTC.

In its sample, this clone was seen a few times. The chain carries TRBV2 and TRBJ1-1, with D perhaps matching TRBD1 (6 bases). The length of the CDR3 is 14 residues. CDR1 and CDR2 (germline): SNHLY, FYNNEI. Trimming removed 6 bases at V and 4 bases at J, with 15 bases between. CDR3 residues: CASRDWTESTEAFF. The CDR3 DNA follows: TGTGCCAGCAGGGATTGGACAGAAAGCACTGAAGCTTTCTTT. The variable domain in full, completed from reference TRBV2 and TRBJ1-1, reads EPEVTQTPSHQVTQMGQEVILRCVPISNHLYFYWYRQILGQKVEFLVSFYNNEISEKSEIFDDQFSVERPDGSNFTLKIRSTKLEDSAMYFCASRDWTESTEAFFGQGTRLTVV.

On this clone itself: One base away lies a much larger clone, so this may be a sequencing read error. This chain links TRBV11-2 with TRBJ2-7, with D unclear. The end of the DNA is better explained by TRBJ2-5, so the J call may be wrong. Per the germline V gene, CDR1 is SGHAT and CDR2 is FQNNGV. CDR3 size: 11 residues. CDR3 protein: CASSLGETQYF. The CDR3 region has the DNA TGTGCCAGCAGCTTAGGGGAGACCCAGTACTTC.

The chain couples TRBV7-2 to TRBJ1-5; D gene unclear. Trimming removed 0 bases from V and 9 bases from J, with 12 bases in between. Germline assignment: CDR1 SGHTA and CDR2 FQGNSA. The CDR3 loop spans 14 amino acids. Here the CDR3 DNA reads TGTGCCAGCAGCTTAGCAGGCGGCGAGAGGCCCCAGCATTTT. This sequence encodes CASSLAGGERPQHF.

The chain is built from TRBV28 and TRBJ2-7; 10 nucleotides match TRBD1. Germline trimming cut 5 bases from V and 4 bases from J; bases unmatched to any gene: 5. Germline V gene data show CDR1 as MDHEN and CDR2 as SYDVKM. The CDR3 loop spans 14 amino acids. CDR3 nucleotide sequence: TGTGCCAGCAGTCCCCCGGACAGGGGGTACGAGCAGTACTTC. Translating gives CASSPPDRGYEQYF.

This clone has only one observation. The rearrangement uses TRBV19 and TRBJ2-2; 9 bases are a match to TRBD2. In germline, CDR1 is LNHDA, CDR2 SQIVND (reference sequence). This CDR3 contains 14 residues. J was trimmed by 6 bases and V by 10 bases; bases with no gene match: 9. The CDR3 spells CATASSGIPGELFF. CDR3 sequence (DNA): TGTGCCACCGCTTCTAGCGGGATTCCCGGGGAGCTGTTTTTT. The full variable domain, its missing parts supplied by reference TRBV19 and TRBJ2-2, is DGGITQSPKYLFRKEGQNVTLSCEQNLNHDAMYWYRQDPGQGLRLIYYSQIVNDFQKGDIAEGYSVSREKKESFPLTVTSAQKNPTAFYLCATASSGIPGELFFGEGSRLTVL.

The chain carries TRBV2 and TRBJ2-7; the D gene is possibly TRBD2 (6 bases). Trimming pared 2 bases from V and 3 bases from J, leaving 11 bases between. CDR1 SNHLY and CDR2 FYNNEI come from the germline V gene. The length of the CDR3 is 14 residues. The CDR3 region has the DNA TGTGCCAGCAGTGAAAGGAGGGACTTCTACGAGCAGTACTTC. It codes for CASSERRDFYEQYF.

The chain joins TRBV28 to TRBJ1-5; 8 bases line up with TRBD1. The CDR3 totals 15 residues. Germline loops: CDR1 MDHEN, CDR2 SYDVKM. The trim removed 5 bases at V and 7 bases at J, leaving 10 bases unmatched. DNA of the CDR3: TGTGCCAGCAGTCGGACAGGGCCCACAGGACAGCCCCAGCATTTT. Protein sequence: CASSRTGPTGQPQHF.

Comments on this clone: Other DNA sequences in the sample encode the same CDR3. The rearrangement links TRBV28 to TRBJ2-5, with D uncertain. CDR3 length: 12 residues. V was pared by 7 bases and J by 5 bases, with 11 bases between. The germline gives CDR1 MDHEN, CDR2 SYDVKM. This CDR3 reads CASTLQGETQYF. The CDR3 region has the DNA TGTGCCAGCACCCTCCAAGGGGAGACCCAGTACTTC.

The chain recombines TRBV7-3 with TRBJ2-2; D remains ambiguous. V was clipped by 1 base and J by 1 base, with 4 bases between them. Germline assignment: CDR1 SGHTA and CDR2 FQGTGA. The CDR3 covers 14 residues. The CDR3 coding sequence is TGTGCCAGCAGCTTAATGCTGAACACCGGGGAGCTGTTTTTT. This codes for CASSLMLNTGELFF.